Shown below are 30 T cell receptor beta chains from a single sample sequenced in a study of CD8 T cells in ankylosing spondylitis. The antigens for these receptors are not known. TCRdb reanalysed the 5' RACE reads using MiXCR and keeps one entry per CDR3 protein. The repertoire holds fewer than 450,000 distinct CDR3 sequences, with approximately 17% as singletons. Study-wide findings and caveats: It appeared that ankylosing spondylitis blood was characterized by a TCR beta motif of several highly homologous variants.

The specimen sequenced was blood, either unsorted or a sorted T cell fraction (not recorded which). The source of these receptors is a male donor with ankylosing spondylitis.

This clonotype has a handful of counts. V and J are TRBV12-3 or TRBV12-4 and TRBJ2-3; 13 bases fit TRBD2. J was trimmed by 0 bases and V by 2 bases; bases with no gene match: 14. The CDR3 runs to 21 residues. DNA for the CDR3: TGTGCCAGCAGTTTATATCGGGGACTAGCGGGATGGACGGCTAGCACAGATACGCAGTATTTT. It encodes CASSLYRGLAGWTASTDTQYF.

This clonotype was picked up a small number of times. The V gene is TRBV6-1, the J gene TRBJ1-5, with D possibly TRBD1 on 5 matching bases. The CDR3 has 19 amino acids. CDR1 and CDR2 (germline): MNHNS, SASEGT. V lost 4 bases, J lost 1 base, and 23 bases lay in between. CDR3 DNA: TGTGCCAGCAGTGCAAGGGGATGGGAGGGTGTGGGCAGCAATCAGCCCCAGCATTTT. Protein product: CASSARGWEGVGSNQPQHF.

The rearrangement links TRBV25-1 to TRBJ2-5, with D perhaps matching TRBD1 or TRBD2 (5 bases each). Germline V gene data show CDR1 as MGHDK and CDR2 as SYGVNS. The CDR3 contains 15 residues. V lost 1 base to trimming and J lost 2 bases, with 11 bases between them. Here the CDR3 reads CASSEFRGDQETQYF. The CDR3 nucleotides are TGTGCCAGCAGTGAATTTAGAGGGGATCAAGAGACCCAGTACTTC.

The chain carries TRBV7-9 and TRBJ2-1, with a tentative D call TRBD2 (6 bases). V was trimmed by 7 bases and J by 8 bases, leaving 12 bases between them. The CDR3 consists of 12 residues. Germline V gene data show CDR1 as SEHNR and CDR2 as FQNEAQ (reference sequence). CDR3 amino acids: CASTKWGDEQFF. In DNA, the CDR3 is TGTGCCAGCACCAAATGGGGGGATGAGCAGTTCTTC.

The chain recombines TRBV19 with TRBJ1-5, with 9 bases lining up with TRBD1. Germline CDR1 is LNHDA and CDR2 is SQIVND (reference sequence). J lost 3 bases, V lost 4 bases, and 7 bases had no gene match. CDR3 length equals 16 residues. DNA for the CDR3: TGTGCCAGTAGTACCCGACAGGGGGGAAACAATCAGCCCCAGCATTTT. Translating gives CASSTRQGGNNQPQHF.

This clonotype was recorded at least ten times. As DNA, the CDR3 is TGTGCCAGCAGCCAAGAGTGGCAGAGGAGACTAGCGGTATCCTACGAGCAGTACTTC. It specifies CASSQEWQRRLAVSYEQYF. The gene calls are TRBV4-2 and TRBJ2-7; 9 positions match TRBD2. The junction had 13 bases not matched to a gene; V was cut back by 0 bases and J by 1 base. Germline CDR1 and CDR2: LGHNA and YNFKEQ. The CDR3 has 19 residues.

The V gene is TRBV12-3 or TRBV12-4, the J gene TRBJ2-7, with D perhaps TRBD1 or TRBD2 (5 bases each). This CDR3 is 13 amino acids long. Trimming stripped 6 bases from V and 2 bases from J, with 11 bases between. In nucleotides, the CDR3 is TGTGCCAGCAGCACTGGGGACGCCTACGAGCAGTACTTC. Its translation is CASSTGDAYEQYF.

The rearrangement joins TRBV9 to TRBJ2-1, with 13 bases identical to TRBD2. This CDR3 has 16 residues. V shed 4 bases and J 9 bases; nucleotides not matched to a gene: 10. Germline assignment: CDR1 SGDLS and CDR2 YYNGEE. CDR3 amino acids: CASSPQLAGGPFEQFF. In nucleotides, the CDR3 is TGTGCCAGCAGCCCACAACTAGCGGGAGGGCCGTTTGAGCAGTTCTTC.

The CDR3 DNA sequence: TGTGCCTGGAAAAGGGCCAGTGAGAACTATGGCTACACCTTC. Protein: CAWKRASENYGYTF. V and J are TRBV30 and TRBJ1-2; unclear D gene. The germline CDR1 and CDR2 sequences are GTSNPN and SVGIG (reference sequence). Trimming removed 4 bases from V and 2 bases from J, with 14 bases in between. The CDR3 sequence is 14 residues long.

The chain carries TRBV2 and TRBJ2-1, with 7 bases matching TRBD2. The CDR3 spans 17 residues. The V and J ends lost 0 bases and 4 bases, in that order; junction bases with no gene match: 9. From germline, CDR1 is SNHLY and CDR2 FYNNEI. The chain's CDR3 is CASSEALGAGIYNEQFF. The CDR3 DNA is TGTGCCAGCAGTGAAGCCCTCGGAGCGGGGATATACAATGAGCAGTTCTTC.

This clonotype was observed many times. This sequence joins TRBV5-1 and TRBJ2-5; 8 nucleotides match TRBD1. CDR1 is SGHRS, CDR2 YFSETQ, per germline. V shed 2 bases and J 5 bases; nucleotides not matched to a gene: 5. The CDR3 is 14 amino acids. CDR3 amino acids: CASSFGQGRETQYF. CDR3 DNA sequence: TGCGCCAGCAGCTTCGGACAGGGTAGGGAGACCCAGTACTTC.

This clonotype has just a few counts. The chain recombines TRBV5-1 with TRBJ1-3; a weak D match, TRBD1 (5 bases). Trimming pared 0 bases from V and 2 bases from J, leaving 9 bases between. Germline values: CDR1 SGHRS, CDR2 YFSETQ. The CDR3 consists of 15 residues. The CDR3 region is CASSLGGAAGNTIYF. In DNA, the CDR3 is TGCGCCAGCAGCTTGGGTGGGGCTGCTGGAAACACCATATATTTT.

This clonotype was counted between two and nine times. The rearrangement joins TRBV3-1 to TRBJ2-5; D tentatively fits TRBD1 or TRBD2 (5 bases each). The CDR3 has 17 residues. The germline V gene encodes CDR1 LGHDT and CDR2 YNNKEL (reference sequence). V was cut by 6 bases and J by 6 bases, with 26 bases left in between. The chain's CDR3 is CASRPTNPGPIDQTQYF. CDR3 coding DNA: TGTGCCAGCAGACCTACCAATCCGGGACCGATCGATCAGACCCAGTACTTC.

This clonotype has only a few counts. This chain uses TRBV10-3 with TRBJ1-1; D gene ambiguous. The germline V and J ends were trimmed by 5 bases and 0 bases, with 7 bases remaining between them. The germline V gene encodes CDR1 ENHRY and CDR2 SYGVKD. This CDR3 is 13 amino acids long. The CDR3 protein is CAISPQVNTEAFF. The CDR3 nucleotides are TGTGCCATCAGTCCTCAGGTGAACACTGAAGCTTTCTTT.

This chain uses TRBV11-2 with TRBJ2-2, with unresolved D. V was cut by 5 bases and J by 3 bases, with 13 bases left in between. Germline loops: CDR1 SGHAT, CDR2 FQNNGV. The CDR3 length is 15 residues. The CDR3 coding sequence is TGTGCCAGCAGCCGCGTCCGGCAATACACCGGGGAGCTGTTTTTT. Its translation is CASSRVRQYTGELFF.

CDR3 region: CASSYSGGPQHF. The CDR3, as DNA: TGTGCCAGCAGTTACTCGGGTGGTCCCCAGCATTTT. This chain uses TRBV6-5 with TRBJ1-5; D ambiguous. In germline, CDR1 is MNHEY, CDR2 SVGAGI. This CDR3 has 12 residues. Deletions cut 0 bases from V and 10 bases from J, with 7 bases between.

The chain uses TRBV2 and TRBJ2-5; no reliable D call. The CDR3 runs 12 residues. Per the germline V gene, CDR1 is SNHLY and CDR2 is FYNNEI. Trimming pared 8 bases from V and 0 bases from J, leaving 7 bases between. DNA of the CDR3: TGTGCCAGCGACGGAAACCAAGAGACCCAGTACTTC. Its translation is CASDGNQETQYF. The entire variable domain, with the rest obtained from reference TRBV2 and TRBJ2-5, is as follows: EPEVTQTPSHQVTQMGQEVILRCVPISNHLYFYWYRQILGQKVEFLVSFYNNEISEKSEIFDDQFSVERPDGSNFTLKIRSTKLEDSAMYFCASDGNQETQYFGPGTRLLVL.

This clonotype occurred many times. The J gene is TRBJ1-1, the V gene TRBV25-1, with 7 bases fitting TRBD1. The V gene end was trimmed by 8 bases and the J gene end by 5 bases; junction bases not matched to a gene: 8. This CDR3 spans 13 amino acids. Germline V gene data show CDR1 as MGHDK and CDR2 as SYGVNS. The CDR3 here is CASQGQAGTEAFF. The CDR3 nucleotides are TGTGCCAGCCAAGGACAGGCGGGGACTGAAGCTTTCTTT. The full variable domain, completed using reference TRBV25-1 and TRBJ1-1, is EADIYQTPRYLVIGTGKKITLECSQTMGHDKMYWYQQDPGMELHLIHYSYGVNSTEKGDLSSESTVSRIRTEHFPLTLESARPSHTSQYLCASQGQAGTEAFFGQGTRLTVV.

The chain uses TRBV27 and TRBJ1-2, with D possibly being TRBD1 (5 bases). V lost 5 bases, J lost 0 bases, and 16 bases lay in between. Germline CDR1 MNHEY, CDR2 SMNVEV (reference sequence). This CDR3 region has 16 residues. The chain's CDR3 is CASSERQGRANYGYTF. The CDR3 DNA follows: TGTGCCAGCAGTGAAAGGCAGGGAAGGGCTAACTATGGCTACACCTTC.

This clonotype was recorded many times. This chain joins TRBV12-3 or TRBV12-4 and TRBJ1-1; D is ambiguous. Trimming took off 10 bases at V and 5 bases at J, with 17 bases between the two ends. The CDR3 spans 13 residues. CDR3 DNA: TGTGCCACCACCCACCGAGGGCGAACTGAAGCTTTCTTT. Translation: CATTHRGRTEAFF.

The J gene is TRBJ2-3, the V gene TRBV2; no reliable D call. This CDR3 has 16 amino acids. V was trimmed by 2 bases and J by 1 base, leaving 13 bases between them. CDR1 is SNHLY and CDR2 is FYNNEI in the germline V gene. Written as DNA, the CDR3 is TGTGCCAGCAGTGAACGACCCGGTGGGGGCACAGATACGCAGTATTTT. Protein product: CASSERPGGGTDTQYF.

The rearrangement joins TRBV30 to TRBJ1-2; 8 positions match TRBD1. CDR1 GTSNPN and CDR2 SVGIG come from the germline V gene (reference sequence). V lost 3 bases and J lost 8; bases outside the gene matches: 2. This CDR3 contains 11 residues. Here the CDR3 DNA reads TGTGCCTGGAGGACAGGGGCCGGCTACACCTTC. Translating gives CAWRTGAGYTF.

The V and J genes are TRBV27 and TRBJ2-4, with D maybe TRBD1 (5 bases). Germline loops: CDR1 MNHEY, CDR2 SMNVEV (reference sequence). The V end was cut by 6 bases, the J end by 3 bases, with 12 bases between. The CDR3 loop spans 14 amino acids. The CDR3, as DNA: TGTGCCAGCAGCCTAGGGGCCGGCAAAAACATTCAGTACTTC. Translating gives CASSLGAGKNIQYF.

In this sample, this clonotype turned up a few times. The chain recombines TRBV3-1 with TRBJ2-2; D gene unclear. The length of the CDR3 is 13 residues. The ends were cut back, 6 bases at V and 6 bases at J, with 11 bases in the middle. Germline assignment: CDR1 LGHDT and CDR2 YNNKEL (reference sequence). The CDR3 protein is CASSRLGSGELFF. CDR3 nucleotide sequence: TGTGCCAGCAGTCGGCTAGGATCCGGGGAGCTGTTTTTT.

The V call is TRBV20-1, the J call TRBJ2-3, with D possibly matching TRBD2 (6 bases). Germline V CDR1 and CDR2: DFQATT, SNEGSKA (reference sequence). V was trimmed by 2 bases and J by 9 bases, leaving 15 bases between them. The CDR3 is 13 residues long. CDR3 nucleotides: TGCAGTGCTAGATCGGAGCGGGTCGGAACGCAGTATTTT. Protein product: CSARSERVGTQYF.

This chain connects TRBV10-3 to TRBJ2-3, with a tentative D call TRBD2 (5 bases). The CDR3 covers 11 residues. V was trimmed by 8 bases and J by 4 bases, leaving 7 bases between them. Germline CDR1 reads ENHRY; CDR2 reads SYGVKD. The CDR3 spells CAILASDTQYF. The CDR3 DNA sequence: TGTGCCATCTTAGCGTCAGATACGCAGTATTTT.

This clonotype was counted between two and nine times. The genes are TRBV10-3 and TRBJ2-7, with 8 bases aligning to TRBD1. In germline, CDR1 is ENHRY, CDR2 SYGVKD. Trimming removed 0 bases from V and 2 bases from J; junction bases left unmatched: 0. This CDR3 is 14 amino acids long. The CDR3 loop is CAISESTGAYEQYF. The DNA of the CDR3 is TGTGCCATCAGTGAGTCGACAGGGGCCTACGAGCAGTACTTC.

At least ten counts were recorded for this clonotype. The chain is built from TRBV4-1 and TRBJ2-7; D remains ambiguous. The V end was cut by 4 bases, the J end by 0 bases, with 7 bases between. The CDR3 loop spans 13 amino acids. Germline loops: CDR1 MGHRA, CDR2 YSYEKL. This CDR3 reads CASSRGPSYEQYF. In DNA form, the CDR3 reads TGCGCCAGCAGCCGTGGTCCCTCCTACGAGCAGTACTTC.

V usage is TRBV2 and J usage is TRBJ2-3; TRBD1 agrees at 10 bases. The CDR3 covers 16 residues. The V gene end was trimmed by 7 bases and the J gene end by 3 bases; junction bases not matched to a gene: 10. In germline, CDR1 is SNHLY, CDR2 FYNNEI. CDR3: CASNLGQGKRTDTQYF. The CDR3 region has the DNA TGTGCCAGCAACCTGGGACAGGGGAAGAGGACAGATACGCAGTATTTT.

CDR3 sequence reads: CASSTPGTQRGEQYF. The CDR3 DNA reads TGTGCCAGCAGTACCCCCGGGACACAAAGAGGGGAGCAGTACTTC. The chain carries TRBV2 and TRBJ2-7; tentative D call: TRBD1 (6 bases). V lost 5 bases and J lost 7, with 21 bases in between. Germline lookup yields CDR1 SNHLY and CDR2 FYNNEI. This CDR3 has 15 residues.